Listed below are T cell receptor beta chains from one sample, sequenced in a study of T-cell reconstitution after alpha-beta-depleted transplantation in children. TCRdb recomputed calls from the PCR reads with MiXCR, one row per CDR3 protein. The table has 440,000 or so distinct CDR3 sequences, 43% seen once. Material: PBMCs, obtained before TCRalphabeta/CD19-depleted stem cell transplant. These receptors came from a girl aged 2 to 10 with aplastic anemia, due to receive a stem cell transplant. Each CDR3 is given with its conserved first and last residue. D genes are given only for firm matches. The size entry is marked missing in some rows and otherwise reads once, few, many or a size class.

v_gene	abundance	len	d_gene	j_gene	CDR3nt	CDR3aa
TRBV3-1	NA	14	NA	TRBJ2-7	TGTGCCAGCAGCCAAGCGGCAAACCCCTACGAGCAGTACTTC	CASSQAANPYEQYF
TRBV11-2	NA	13	NA	TRBJ2-1	TGTGCCAGCAGGTCGGCTGGGGGCAATGAGCAGTTCTTC	CASRSAGGNEQFF
TRBV7-2	NA	13	NA	TRBJ2-4	TGTGCCAGCTACGGGGGTGGATTAACCCTTCAGTACTTC	CASYGGGLTLQYF
TRBV5-1	few	16	NA	TRBJ1-1	TGCGCCAGCAGCTTTGAGGGGCGAGGAATGAACACTGAAGCTTTCTTT	CASSFEGRGMNTEAFF
TRBV5-1	NA	14	NA	TRBJ1-3	TGCGCCAGCAGCCCGAGGGGGGGCGAAAACACCATATATTTT	CASSPRGGENTIYF
TRBV5-4	NA	15	NA	TRBJ2-1	TGTGCCAGCAGCCTGCAAGCAGGGGCGTACAATGAGCAGTTCTTC	CASSLQAGAYNEQFF
TRBV5-1	many	18	TRBD2	TRBJ2-7	TGCGCCAGCAGCTTGGAGCCGGGAGGGGCGGGCGGAACCTACGAGCAGTACTTC	CASSLEPGGAGGTYEQYF
TRBV5-6	NA	17	TRBD2	TRBJ2-5	TGTGCCAGCAGCTTGTTAAGAACGAGCGGGAGGGCTCAGACCCAGTACTTC	CASSLLRTSGRAQTQYF
TRBV6-5	once	15	TRBD2	TRBJ2-1	TGTGCCAGCAGTTGGGGACTAGAGGGAGTGGATGAGCAGTTCTTC	CASSWGLEGVDEQFF
TRBV29-1	NA	15	NA	TRBJ2-4	TGCAGCGTTGAAGAGTTCCACAGGGTTCAAAACATTCAGTACTTC	CSVEEFHRVQNIQYF
TRBV20-1	few	12	NA	TRBJ1-2	TGCAGTGCCGTAGGGGGAAACTATGGCTACACCTTC	CSAVGGNYGYTF
TRBV7-6	few	19	TRBD2	TRBJ2-2	TGTGCCAGCAGCCGGAACCTGTATAGCGGGAAGGGGAACACCGGGGAGCTGTTTTTT	CASSRNLYSGKGNTGELFF
TRBV4-1	NA	14	NA	TRBJ2-5	TGCGCCAGCAGCCAAGAACTGGGGCAAGAGACCCAGTACTTC	CASSQELGQETQYF
TRBV4-1	NA	17	NA	TRBJ1-1	TGCGCCAGCAGCCATAAGAACAGAGATGTTAGGGACACTGAAGCTTTCTTT	CASSHKNRDVRDTEAFF
TRBV3-1	few	17	TRBD2	TRBJ2-7	TGTGCCAGCAGCCAACCGTTAGGACTAGCGGGAGTGGTGCGGCAGTACTTC	CASSQPLGLAGVVRQYF
TRBV11-2	many	13	NA	TRBJ1-2	TGTGCCAGCAGCCTACAGGGTTGGGATGGCTACACCTTC	CASSLQGWDGYTF